This paragraph covers one T cell receptor (beta chain) sequence. Its antigen remains unidentified. The input lacks base qualities; no much larger clone sits a single base away. The data were obtained in a study of blood T cell repertoires in COVID-19 (TCRdb year 2020). Looking at the study overall: Collaborator samples came from the United States, Italy and Spain and covered acute and convalescent phases of COVID-19. Samples came from the ongoing ImmuneRACE study (first 160 participants) plus 1,254 subjects from 6 global collaborators. Sample metadata almost always included a de-identified subject ID, COVID-19 status, age in years and sex. The material from the prospective study consisted of cDNA or gDNA derived from T cells, B-cell-depleted T cells, or PBMCs. The repertoires were released in a freely available public database intended as a resource for research on the immune response to SARS-CoV-2. HLA class I and class II types, where available, came from metadata supplied by the sample provider rather than from assay-based typing. Deeply sampled blood TCRbeta repertoires from subjects exposed to, actively infected with, or recovered from COVID-19 were included in the dataset.

On the study overall, not on this receptor specifically: The quantity of clinical and demographic metadata differed by source and by participant and was supplied without curation.

The immunoSEQ Assay, a bias-controlled multiplex PCR, was used to amplify TCRbeta CDR3 regions from genomic DNA. The source study handled its data this way. The number of nucleated cells in each sample was estimated from the amplification of reference gene primers within the assay. Sequence reads were collapsed and filtered to measure the absolute abundance of every unique TCRbeta CDR3 rearrangement. Productive Simpson clonality was computed per sample as the square root of Simpson's diversity index over productive rearrangements. Here the immuneACCESS table is served through TCRdb, limited to in-frame sequences with V and J called. Missing clones are a known gap in these copies; in checked studies unresolved V genes cover under half, and the rest lacks a known reason. Clone size and V and J calls were adopted from that table, with D and trimming inferred from the DNA. The sample data list roughly 200,000 clones, and about 88% of these were observed just once. The top ten clones comprise about 2.9% of the sample.

Taken from the germline V gene, the CDR1 and CDR2 loops are MNHEY and SVGAGI. The cysteine opens and the phenylalanine closes a CDR3 of 10 amino acids. The retained sequence is limited to the CDR3, 30 bases, with the frame set at the first base. At the junction V is shortened by 5 bases and J by 11 bases, with 9 bases in between. Whole blood was collected in K2EDTA tubes by collaborating institutions according to the institutions' own protocols. For TCRbeta analysis, collaborators shipped samples in one of three forms: frozen whole blood, isolated PBMCs, or DNA extracted from either of those sample types.

The sequenced sample was peripheral blood. The sequence was collected from a man in his 60s with acute or convalescent COVID-19. The rearrangement combines TRBV6-5 with TRBJ1-1, with no D gene named confidently. The CDR3 here reads CASSRSVAFF. The nucleotide sequence is TGTGCCAGCAGTCGCTCGGTGGCTTTCTTT.